Sequencing of this T cell receptor beta chain was carried out in a study of blood T cell repertoires in COVID-19. The germline CDR1 and CDR2 sequences are SGHRS and YFSETQ. This CDR3 comprises 17 residues. Losses at the gene ends were 3 bases for V and 7 bases for J; bases not matched to a gene: 11. The authors' processing: Reference gene primers were amplified, and this amplification served to estimate nucleated cell counts. Only in-frame clones appear in the TCRdb table, and some are missing; sequencing was by immunoSEQ multiplex PCR. The V and J calls and clone size come from that table; D and trimming were worked out from the DNA. This table has over 150,000 clones, approximately 85% appearing once.

This TCR was recovered from a man in his 60s with COVID-19, enrolled during active disease. V and J are TRBV5-1 and TRBJ2-1; TRBD2 matches 12 bases. The sequencing input was peripheral blood. The CDR3 sequence is CASSYRTSGAFGNEQFF. The CDR3 DNA is TGCGCCAGCAGCTACCGGACTAGCGGGGCCTTTGGGAATGAGCAGTTCTTC.